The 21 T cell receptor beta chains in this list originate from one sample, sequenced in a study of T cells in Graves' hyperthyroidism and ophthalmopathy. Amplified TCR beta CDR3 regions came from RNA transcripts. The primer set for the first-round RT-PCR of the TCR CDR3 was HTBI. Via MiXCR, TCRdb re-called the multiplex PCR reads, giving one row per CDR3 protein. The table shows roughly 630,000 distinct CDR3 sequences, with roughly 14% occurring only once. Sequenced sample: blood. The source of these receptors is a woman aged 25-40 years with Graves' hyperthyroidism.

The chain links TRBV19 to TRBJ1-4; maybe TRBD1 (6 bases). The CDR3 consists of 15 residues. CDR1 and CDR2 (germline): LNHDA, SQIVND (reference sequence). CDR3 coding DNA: TGTGCGAACGAGGCAGGGGTAGTAACTAATGAAAAACTGTTTTTT. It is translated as CANEAGVVTNEKLFF.

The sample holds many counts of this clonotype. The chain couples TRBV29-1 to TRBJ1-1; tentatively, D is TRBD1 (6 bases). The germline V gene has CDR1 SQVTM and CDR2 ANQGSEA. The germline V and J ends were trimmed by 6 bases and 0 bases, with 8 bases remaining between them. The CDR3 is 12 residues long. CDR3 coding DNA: TGCAGCGTGAGACAGGTGAACACTGAAGCTTTCTTT. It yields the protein CSVRQVNTEAFF. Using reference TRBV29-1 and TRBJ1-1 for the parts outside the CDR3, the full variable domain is SAVISQKPSRDICQRGTSLTIQCQVDSQVTMMFWYRQQPGQSLTLIATANQGSEATYESGFVIDKFPISRPNLTFSTLTVSNMSPEDSSIYLCSVRQVNTEAFFGQGTRLTVV.

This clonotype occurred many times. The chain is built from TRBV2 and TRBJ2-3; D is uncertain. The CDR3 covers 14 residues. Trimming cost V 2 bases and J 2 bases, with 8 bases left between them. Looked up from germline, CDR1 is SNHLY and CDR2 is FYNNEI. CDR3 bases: TGTGCCAGCAGTGAATTCTCGTACACAGATACGCAGTATTTT. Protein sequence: CASSEFSYTDTQYF.

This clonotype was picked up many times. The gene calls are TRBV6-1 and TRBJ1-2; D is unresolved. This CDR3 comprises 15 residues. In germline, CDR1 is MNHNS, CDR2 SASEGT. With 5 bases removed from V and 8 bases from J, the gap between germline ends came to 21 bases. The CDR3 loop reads CASSYAPQLGEGYTF. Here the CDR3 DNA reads TGTGCCAGCAGTTACGCGCCGCAGTTGGGCGAGGGCTACACCTTC.

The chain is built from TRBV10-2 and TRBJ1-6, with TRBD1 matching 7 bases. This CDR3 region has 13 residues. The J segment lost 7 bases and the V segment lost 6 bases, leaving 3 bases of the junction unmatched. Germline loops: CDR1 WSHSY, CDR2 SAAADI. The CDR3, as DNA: TGCGCCAGCAGGGGGACAGCGAATTCACCCCTCCACTTT. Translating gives CASRGTANSPLHF.

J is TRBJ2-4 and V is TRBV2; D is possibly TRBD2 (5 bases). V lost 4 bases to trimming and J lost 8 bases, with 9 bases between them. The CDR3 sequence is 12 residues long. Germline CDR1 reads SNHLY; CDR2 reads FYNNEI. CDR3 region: CASSGDSDIQYF. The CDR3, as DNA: TGTGCCAGCAGTGGTGATAGCGACATTCAGTACTTC.

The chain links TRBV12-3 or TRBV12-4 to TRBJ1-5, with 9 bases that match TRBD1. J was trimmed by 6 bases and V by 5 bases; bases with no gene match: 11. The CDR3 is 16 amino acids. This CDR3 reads CASSRLGQGGSQPQHF. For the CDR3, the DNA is TGTGCCAGCAGTCGATTGGGACAGGGTGGCTCTCAGCCCCAGCATTTT.

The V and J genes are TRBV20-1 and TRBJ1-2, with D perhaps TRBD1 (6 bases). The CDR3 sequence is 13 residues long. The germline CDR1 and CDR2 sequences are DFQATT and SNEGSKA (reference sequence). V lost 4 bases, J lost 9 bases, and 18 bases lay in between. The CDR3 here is CSAKRGGVRCYTF. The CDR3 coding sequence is TGCAGTGCTAAAAGAGGGGGTGTTAGGTGCTACACCTTC.

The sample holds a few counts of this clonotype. The DNA for the CDR3 is TGTGCCAGCAGCAGGGGGGGGGGACACGGCTACACCTTC. Its protein is CASSRGGGHGYTF. The rearrangement joins TRBV27 to TRBJ1-2, with TRBD1 matching 7 bases. This CDR3 is 13 amino acids long. Germline-derived CDR1 and CDR2 are MNHEY and SMNVEV (reference sequence). Trimming removed 6 bases from V and 8 bases from J; junction bases left unmatched: 9.

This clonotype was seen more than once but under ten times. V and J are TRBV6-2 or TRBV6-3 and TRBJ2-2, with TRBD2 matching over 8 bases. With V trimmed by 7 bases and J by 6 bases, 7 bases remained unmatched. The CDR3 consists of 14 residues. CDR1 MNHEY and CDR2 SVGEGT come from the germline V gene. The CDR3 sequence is CASTPGLVSGELFF. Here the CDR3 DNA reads TGTGCCAGCACCCCGGGACTAGTTTCCGGGGAGCTGTTTTTT.

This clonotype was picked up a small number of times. The CDR3 loop reads CASSTTTGTFQAFF. The CDR3 nucleotides are TGTGCCAGTAGTACCACCACAGGTACCTTCCAAGCTTTCTTT. This rearrangement joins TRBV19 to TRBJ1-1, with a weak D call TRBD1 (5 bases). Trimming left V 4 bases short and J 9 bases short, with 18 bases between. There are 14 residues in the CDR3. Germline CDR1 and CDR2: LNHDA and SQIVND (reference sequence).

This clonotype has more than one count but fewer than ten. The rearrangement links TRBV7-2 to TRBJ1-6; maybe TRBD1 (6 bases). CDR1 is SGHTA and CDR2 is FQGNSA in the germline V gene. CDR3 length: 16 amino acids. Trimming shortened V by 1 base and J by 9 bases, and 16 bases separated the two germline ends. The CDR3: CASSLEGGHVGSPLHF. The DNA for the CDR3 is TGTGCCAGCAGCTTAGAGGGGGGCCACGTAGGTTCACCCCTCCACTTT.

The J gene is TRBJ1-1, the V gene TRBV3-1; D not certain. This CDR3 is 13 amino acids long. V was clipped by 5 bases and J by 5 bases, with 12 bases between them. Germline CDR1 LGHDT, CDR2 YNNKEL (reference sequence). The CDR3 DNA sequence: TGTGCCAGCAGCGATACATTAGGGACTGAAGCTTTCTTT. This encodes CASSDTLGTEAFF. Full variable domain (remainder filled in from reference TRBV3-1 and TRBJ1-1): DTAVSQTPKYLVTQMGNDKSIKCEQNLGHDTMYWYKQDSKKFLKIMFSYNNKELIINETVPNRFSPKSPDKAHLNLHINSLELGDSAVYFCASSDTLGTEAFFGQGTRLTVV.

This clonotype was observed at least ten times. The CDR3 protein is CAWSVRGDKQINEQFF. CDR3 DNA: TGTGCCTGGAGTGTTAGGGGGGACAAACAAATCAATGAGCAGTTCTTC. This sequence joins TRBV30 and TRBJ2-1; D tentatively reads TRBD1 or TRBD2 (6 bases each). Trimming shortened V by 0 bases and J by 6 bases, and 18 bases separated the two germline ends. Germline lookup yields CDR1 GTSNPN and CDR2 SVGIG (reference sequence). The CDR3 has 16 amino acids.

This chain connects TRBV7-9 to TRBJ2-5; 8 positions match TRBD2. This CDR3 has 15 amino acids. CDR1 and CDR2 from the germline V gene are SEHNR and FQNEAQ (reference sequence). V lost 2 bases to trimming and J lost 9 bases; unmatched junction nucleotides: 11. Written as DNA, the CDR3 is TGTGCCAGCAGCTTAACTAGCGGTCCCGGTCTCGCCCAGTACTTC. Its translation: CASSLTSGPGLAQYF.

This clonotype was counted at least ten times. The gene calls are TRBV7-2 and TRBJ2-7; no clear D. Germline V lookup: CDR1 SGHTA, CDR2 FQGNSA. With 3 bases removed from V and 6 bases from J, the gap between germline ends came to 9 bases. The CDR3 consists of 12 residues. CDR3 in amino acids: CASSFFWGEQYF. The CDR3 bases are TGTGCCAGCAGCTTTTTTTGGGGCGAGCAGTACTTC. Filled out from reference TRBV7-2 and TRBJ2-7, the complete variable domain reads GAGVSQSPSNKVTEKGKDVELRCDPISGHTALYWYRQSLGQGLEFLIYFQGNSAPDKSGLPSDRFSAERTGGSVSTLTIQRTQQEDSAVYLCASSFFWGEQYFGPGTRLTVT.

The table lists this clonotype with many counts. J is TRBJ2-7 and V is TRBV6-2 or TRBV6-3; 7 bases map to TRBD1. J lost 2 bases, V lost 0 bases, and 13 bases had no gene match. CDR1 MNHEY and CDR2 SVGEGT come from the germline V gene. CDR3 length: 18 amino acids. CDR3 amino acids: CASSYSSQFLGQTYEQYF. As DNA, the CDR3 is TGTGCCAGCAGTTACTCGAGCCAGTTTTTGGGACAGACCTACGAGCAGTACTTC.

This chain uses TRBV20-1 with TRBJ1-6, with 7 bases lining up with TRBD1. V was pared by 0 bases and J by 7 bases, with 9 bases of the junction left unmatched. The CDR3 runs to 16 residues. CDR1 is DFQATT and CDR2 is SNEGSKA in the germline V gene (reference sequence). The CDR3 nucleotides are TGCAGTGCTAGAGAACTGACAGGGATCAGGAATTCACCCCTCCACTTT. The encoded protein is CSARELTGIRNSPLHF.

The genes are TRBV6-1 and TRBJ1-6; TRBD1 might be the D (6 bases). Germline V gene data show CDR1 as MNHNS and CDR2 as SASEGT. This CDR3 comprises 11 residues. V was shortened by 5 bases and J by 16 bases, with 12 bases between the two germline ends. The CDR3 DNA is TGTGCCAGCAGTTCCCAGGGGCATCTCCACTTT. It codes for CASSSQGHLHF.

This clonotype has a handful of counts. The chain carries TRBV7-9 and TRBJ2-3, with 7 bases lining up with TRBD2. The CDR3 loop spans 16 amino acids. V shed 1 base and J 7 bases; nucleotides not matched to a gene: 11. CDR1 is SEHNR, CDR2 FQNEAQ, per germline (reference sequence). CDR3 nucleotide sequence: TGTGCCAGCAGCTTAGGTGGGGGGGAGATTATAAATACGCAGTATTTT. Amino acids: CASSLGGGEIINTQYF.

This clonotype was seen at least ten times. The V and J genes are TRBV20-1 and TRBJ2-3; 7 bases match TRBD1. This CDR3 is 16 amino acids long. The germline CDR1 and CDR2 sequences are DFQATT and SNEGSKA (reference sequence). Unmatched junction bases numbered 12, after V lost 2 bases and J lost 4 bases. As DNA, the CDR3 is TGCAGTGCTAGATCTACCAACAGGGGATCTGCAGATACGCAGTATTTT. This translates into CSARSTNRGSADTQYF.